In this sample, the clone carrying this T cell receptor beta chain turned up once. The CDR3 is made up of 16 amino acids. V shed 1 base, J shed 7 bases, and the junction held 11 bases outside the gene matches. Germline V gene lookup returns CDR1 SGHTA and CDR2 FQGNSA. The data are from a study of spatial heterogeneity in lung cancer. Time point: sample taken at primary tumor resection. Whole RNA from tumor, nontumor lung or frozen PBMC was sequenced unsorted. Donors were some 72 untreated early-stage non-small cell lung cancer patients. Every individual TCR cDNA molecule carried its own unique molecular identifier, which allowed correction of PCR and sequencing errors. TCRdb re-derived calls from the 5' RACE reads in MiXCR, one entry per CDR3 protein. The sample contains some 50,000 distinct CDR3 sequences, roughly 7.2% of which appear only once.

This sequence was found in a female donor with early-stage non-small cell lung cancer. Sequences were derived from PBMCs, sampled at surgery. The rearrangement joins TRBV7-2 to TRBJ2-5; 8 bases match TRBD2. CDR3 residues: CASSLGVAGTLGTQYF. The CDR3 DNA sequence: TGTGCCAGCAGCTTAGGGGTAGCGGGGACCTTGGGGACCCAGTACTTC.